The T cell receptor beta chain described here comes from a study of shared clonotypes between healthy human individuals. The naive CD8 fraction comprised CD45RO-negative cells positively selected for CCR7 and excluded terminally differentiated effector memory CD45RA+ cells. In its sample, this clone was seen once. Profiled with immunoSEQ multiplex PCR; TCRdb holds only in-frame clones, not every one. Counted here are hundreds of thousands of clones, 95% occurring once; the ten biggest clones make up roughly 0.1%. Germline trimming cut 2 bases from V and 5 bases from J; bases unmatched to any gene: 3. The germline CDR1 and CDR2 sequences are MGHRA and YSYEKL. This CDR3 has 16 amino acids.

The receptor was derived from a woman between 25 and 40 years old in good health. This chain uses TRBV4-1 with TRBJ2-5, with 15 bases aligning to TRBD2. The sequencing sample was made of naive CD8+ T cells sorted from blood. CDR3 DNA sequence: TGCGCCAGCAGCCAAACCGGGACTAGCGGGGGGGAGACCCAGTACTTC. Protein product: CASSQTGTSGGETQYF.